Sequencing of this T cell receptor beta chain was carried out in a study of T cell repertoires in cytomegalovirus infection. Study-level information: Signatures in public TCR beta sequences pointed to both CMV infection and matching HLA type.

Deletions cut 8 bases from V and 3 bases from J, with 13 bases between. Germline loops: CDR1 SQVTM, CDR2 ANQGSEA. The CDR3 loop spans 12 amino acids. TCRdb independently ran MiXCR on the reads; one entry per CDR3 protein. This sample has over 200,000 distinct CDR3 sequences, with roughly an eighth found just once. The origin of this receptor is a human donor in good health (CMV status not recorded). Some clones in this sample may be carry-over from other donors' samples. The V call is TRBV29-1, the J call TRBJ1-1; the D is unclear. Sequenced material: PBMCs. CDR3 region: CSCRRDDTEAFF. For the CDR3, the DNA is TGCAGCTGCCGACGAGATGACACTGAAGCTTTCTTT.